The 21 T cell receptor beta chains in this list originate from one sample, sequenced in a study of T cell changes during pregnancy in multiple sclerosis. Sequencing was performed with immunoSEQ multiplex PCR; in TCRdb, only in-frame clones are kept and a portion is missing. The sample lists tens of thousands of clones; 80% to 90% were seen once. This material consisted of CD8+ T cells from peripheral blood mononuclear cells, taken in the second trimester of pregnancy. The receptors derive from a female donor with multiple sclerosis, enrolled in a pregnancy study.

The V gene is TRBV6-5, the J gene TRBJ2-5, with TRBD2 matching over 8 bases. Germline V gives CDR1 MNHEY, CDR2 SVGAGI. The CDR3 is made up of 14 amino acids. The J segment lost 1 base and the V segment lost 6 bases, leaving 4 bases of the junction unmatched. The CDR3 DNA is TGTGCCAGCAGCCTCGCGGGGGGCCAAGAGACCCAGTACTTC. Translating gives CASSLAGGQETQYF.

The chain joins TRBV29-1 to TRBJ2-2; the match to TRBD1 covers 8 bases. Per germline, CDR1 SQVTM and CDR2 ANQGSEA. V lost 7 bases to trimming and J lost 5 bases; unmatched junction nucleotides: 9. The CDR3 has 14 amino acids. The CDR3: CSALGQEGTGELFF. DNA of the CDR3: TGCAGCGCCCTGGGACAGGAGGGGACCGGGGAGCTGTTTTTT.

The chain has TRBV7-2 and TRBJ2-5; D unresolved. Germline lookup yields CDR1 SGHTA and CDR2 FQGNSA. The CDR3 has 11 residues. Trimming stripped 5 bases from V and 4 bases from J, with 5 bases between. The chain's CDR3 is CASSPGETQYF. CDR3 DNA: TGTGCCAGCAGCCCCGGAGAGACCCAGTACTTC.

V is TRBV30 and J is TRBJ1-2; D may be TRBD1 (5 bases). CDR1 and CDR2 from the germline V gene are GTSNPN and SVGIG (reference sequence). This CDR3 is 10 amino acids long. The V end was cut by 8 bases, the J end by 10 bases, with 14 bases between. The CDR3 loop reads CAHAAGSYTF. CDR3 in DNA: TGTGCCCACGCAGCAGGGTCCTACACCTTC.

As DNA, the CDR3 is TGTGCCAGCAGCGGCTCGGGACTAGCTTTAGAGACCCAGTACTTC. It specifies CASSGSGLALETQYF. This rearrangement joins TRBV9 to TRBJ2-5; 9 bases line up with TRBD2. The V and J ends lost 3 bases and 4 bases, in that order; junction bases with no gene match: 7. In germline, CDR1 is SGDLS, CDR2 YYNGEE. This CDR3 is built from 15 residues.

V gene TRBV6-6 combines with J gene TRBJ1-1; possibly TRBD1 for D (5 bases). The CDR3 has 13 residues. CDR1 is MNHNY, CDR2 SVGAGI, per germline (reference sequence). Trimming pared 6 bases from V and 5 bases from J, leaving 13 bases between. CDR3 sequence reads: CASSPVGGTEAFF. DNA for the CDR3: TGTGCCAGCAGCCCGGTGGGGGGGACTGAAGCTTTCTTT.

The chain links TRBV5-1 to TRBJ1-2, with D unresolved. Germline V gene sequence: CDR1 SGHRS, CDR2 YFSETQ. This CDR3 spans 15 amino acids. Trimming shortened V by 4 bases and J by 2 bases, and 15 bases separated the two germline ends. DNA of the CDR3: TGCGCCAGCAGCGCGGCGGAGGGCGTGAACTATGGCTACACCTTC. Translated, it gives CASSAAEGVNYGYTF.

V usage is TRBV18 and J usage is TRBJ2-5; no clear D gene. The germline gives CDR1 KGHSH, CDR2 LQKENI. The CDR3 has 13 amino acids. V lost 0 bases, J lost 2 bases, and 4 bases lay in between. CDR3 in amino acids: CASSPPQQETQYF. CDR3 coding DNA: TGTGCCAGCTCACCACCCCAGCAAGAGACCCAGTACTTC.

The chain links TRBV9 to TRBJ2-2; 8 bases map to TRBD1. Germline CDR1 SGDLS, CDR2 YYNGEE. The V and J ends lost 0 bases and 6 bases, in that order; junction bases with no gene match: 4. CDR3 length equals 15 residues. Here the CDR3 reads CASSVDTGGSGELFF. CDR3 nucleotide sequence: TGTGCCAGCAGCGTAGATACAGGGGGATCCGGGGAGCTGTTTTTT.

J is TRBJ2-7 and V is TRBV15, with 7 bases fitting TRBD2. Germline V gives CDR1 LNHNV, CDR2 YYDKDF (reference sequence). The CDR3 has 15 amino acids. The J segment lost 0 bases and the V segment lost 1 base, leaving 3 bases of the junction unmatched. Here the CDR3 DNA reads TGTGCCACCAGCAGAGGAGCGGGGCCCTCCTACGAGCAGTACTTC. It yields the protein CATSRGAGPSYEQYF. Looking up the rest from reference TRBV15 and TRBJ2-7 gives the full variable domain: DAMVIQNPRYQVTQFGKPVTLSCSQTLNHNVMYWYQQKSSQAPKLLFHYYDKDFNNEADTPDNFQSRRPNTSFCFLDIRSPGLGDTAMYLCATSRGAGPSYEQYFGPGTRLTVT.

By sample fraction, this clone is medium-sized. The chain uses TRBV6-4 and TRBJ2-1, with no clear D. V lost 3 bases, J lost 8 bases, and 11 bases lay in between. The CDR3 is made up of 13 amino acids. Looked up from germline, CDR1 is MRHNA and CDR2 is SNTAGT. CDR3 nucleotides: TGTGCCAGCAGTGATAATAGCTTTGATGAGCAGTTCTTC. Translated: CASSDNSFDEQFF.

V and J are TRBV7-9 and TRBJ2-5; D is possibly TRBD1 (5 bases). The CDR3 extends over 16 amino acids. The V gene lost 4 bases and the J gene lost 1 base, with 16 bases spanning the gap. Germline-derived CDR1 and CDR2 are SEHNR and FQNEAQ (reference sequence). The CDR3 DNA reads as TGTGCCAGCAGCTCACGAACGGTTAGGGGCCAAGAGACCCAGTACTTC. Encoded protein: CASSSRTVRGQETQYF.

J is TRBJ2-5 and V is TRBV2; D perhaps matches TRBD2 (5 bases). Trimming cost V 3 bases and J 5 bases, with 13 bases left between them. CDR3 length: 14 amino acids. Germline CDR1 and CDR2: SNHLY and FYNNEI. CDR3 protein: CASSDPRGLETQYF. The CDR3 DNA reads as TGTGCCAGCAGTGATCCTCGGGGTTTGGAGACCCAGTACTTC.

On this clone: This sample includes further DNA sequences coding for the same CDR3. The rearrangement joins TRBV7-9 to TRBJ2-7, with D perhaps TRBD2 (5 bases). This CDR3 is built from 12 residues. The germline CDR1 and CDR2 sequences are SEHNR and FQNEAQ (reference sequence). V was shortened by 1 base and J by 7 bases, with 8 bases between the two germline ends. The CDR3 here is CASSLGRGEQYF. The CDR3 DNA reads TGTGCCAGCAGCTTAGGACGCGGGGAGCAGTACTTC.

The CDR3 loop reads CASRSGDTEAFF. In DNA form, the CDR3 reads TGCGCCAGCCGCTCAGGGGACACTGAAGCTTTCTTT. This chain links TRBV5-1 with TRBJ1-1; possible D gene TRBD1, 6 bases. Germline assignment: CDR1 SGHRS and CDR2 YFSETQ. The germline V and J ends were trimmed by 7 bases and 3 bases, with 10 bases remaining between them. The CDR3 is 12 amino acids.

This clone appeared a few times. This rearrangement joins TRBV30 to TRBJ1-1; a possible D gene is TRBD1 (5 bases). Trimming shortened V by 2 bases and J by 5 bases, and 12 bases separated the two germline ends. This CDR3 contains 13 residues. CDR1 is GTSNPN, CDR2 SVGIG, per germline (reference sequence). CDR3 loop: CAWSQTGGTEAFF. The CDR3 DNA follows: TGTGCCTGGAGTCAAACAGGAGGGACTGAAGCTTTCTTT.

The chain couples TRBV21-1 to TRBJ2-5; the table's TRBD2 call for D was not verified on the DNA. TRBV21-1 is a pseudogene. The CDR3 runs 15 residues. CDR3 nucleotide sequence: TGTGCCAGCAGCCCCATTAAGGCGGGGGAAGAGACCCAGTACTTC. This codes for CASSPIKAGEETQYF.

This clone was seen once. V usage is TRBV28 and J usage is TRBJ2-1; tentatively, D is TRBD1 (6 bases). The germline gives CDR1 MDHEN, CDR2 SYDVKM. The V end lost 5 bases, the J end lost 1 base, and 12 bases lay between the germline ends. The CDR3 totals 15 residues. CDR3 nucleotides: TGTGCCAGCAGTGCCGAAAGGGGGTCCTACAATGAGCAGTTCTTC. This sequence encodes CASSAERGSYNEQFF.

V and J are TRBV7-6 and TRBJ1-2; TRBD1 matches at 7 bases. Germline V gene sequence: CDR1 SGHVS, CDR2 FNYEAQ. This CDR3 spans 13 amino acids. V shed 5 bases and J 6 bases; nucleotides not matched to a gene: 6. The CDR3 nucleotides are TGTGCCAGCAGCCACGGACAGGCCGATGGCTACACCTTC. Amino acid sequence: CASSHGQADGYTF.

This sequence joins TRBV7-3 and TRBJ1-1; 11 bases match TRBD1. The CDR3 runs 15 residues. CDR1 is SGHTA, CDR2 FQGTGA, per germline. Trimming removed 5 bases from V and 5 bases from J; junction bases left unmatched: 7. The CDR3 protein is CASSPGQGARTEAFF. The DNA of the CDR3 is TGTGCCAGCAGCCCAGGACAGGGGGCGCGAACTGAAGCTTTCTTT.

This sequence joins TRBV7-6 and TRBJ2-1, with 14 positions matching TRBD2. J was trimmed by 4 bases and V by 4 bases; bases with no gene match: 12. The CDR3 totals 19 residues. The germline gives CDR1 SGHVS, CDR2 FNYEAQ. Written as DNA, the CDR3 is TGTGCCAGCAGCTCTTTAGCCCCGGGGACTAGCGGGAGATACAATGAGCAGTTCTTC. It translates to CASSSLAPGTSGRYNEQFF.